This is a list of T cell receptor beta chains from one sample in a study of OX40 agonist ivuxolimab in advanced cancers. Assay: immunoSEQ multiplex PCR; the TCRdb copy retains only in-frame clones and omits some. The sample holds about 80,000 clones, approximately 95% seen once. This material consisted of CD4+ or CD8+ T cells sorted from blood, taken in a trial of the OX40 agonist ivuxolimab. These TCRs come from an adult with an advanced solid tumor such as melanoma, head and neck, liver or kidney cancer. Each CDR3 is given with its conserved first and last residue. The order of the fields is V gene, clone size, D gene, J gene, CDR3 DNA, CDR3 protein. The D gene is left open where the match is weak. The size entry is marked missing in some rows and otherwise reads once, few, many or a size class.

TRBV20-1	.	.	TRBJ2-7	TGCAGTGCTAGAGAAGGGGCAAAGCAGTACTTC	CSAREGAKQYF
TRBV27	.	TRBD2	TRBJ2-3	TGTGCCAGCAGTTTATACGACGGGGGGGGTGATACGCAGTATTTT	CASSLYDGGGDTQYF
TRBV28	.	.	TRBJ1-2	TGTGCCAGCAGTTTCTGGTCAGGGTACCTGGAAAACTATGGCTACACCTTC	CASSFWSGYLENYGYTF
TRBV9	.	.	TRBJ1-2	TGTGCCAGCAGACAGGGAAACTATGGCTACACCTTC	CASRQGNYGYTF
TRBV9	.	TRBD2	TRBJ2-1	TGTGCCAGCAGCGAGGGAGGGCCCCCCTACAATGAGCAGTTCTTC	CASSEGGPPYNEQFF
TRBV19	.	.	TRBJ1-2	TGTGCCAGTACTTTAGGCCTCGGCTATGGCTACACCTTC	CASTLGLGYGYTF
TRBV27	.	TRBD2	TRBJ2-3	TGTGCCAGCAACGAGGTGCCGGGAGGGACAGATACGCAGTATTTT	CASNEVPGGTDTQYF
TRBV5-8	.	.	TRBJ2-3	TGTGCCAGCAGCTTGGACCGCCAGGTCACAGATACGCAGTATTTT	CASSLDRQVTDTQYF
TRBV7-9	.	.	TRBJ1-1	TGTGCCAGCAGCTTTGCCCGCGAATGGAACACTGAAGCTTTCTTT	CASSFAREWNTEAFF
TRBV2	.	.	TRBJ2-3	TGTGCCAGCAGAGTCACGGCCCCGGGGTCAGACACAGATACGCAGTATTTT	CASRVTAPGSDTDTQYF
TRBV6-5	.	.	TRBJ1-2	TGTGCCAGCAGTTCCTCGGGGGAAAACTATGGCTACACCTTC	CASSSSGENYGYTF
TRBV4-2	few	.	TRBJ2-5	TGTGCCAGCAGCCAAGAGGCTATAAGGACGCCACAAGAGACCCAGTACTTC	CASSQEAIRTPQETQYF
TRBV6-5	once	.	TRBJ1-1	TGTGCCAGCAGTTACTCAGGGCAGGCGAACACTGAAGCTTTCTTT	CASSYSGQANTEAFF
TRBV9	.	TRBD1	TRBJ2-7	TGTGCCAGCGGAGCCCCGGGACAGGGACACGAGCAGTACTTC	CASGAPGQGHEQYF
TRBV11-3	.	.	TRBJ2-7	TGTGCCAGCAGCGACGGCTCCTTTACCGGGTACTCATCTGACGAGCAGTACTTC	CASSDGSFTGYSSDEQYF
TRBV7-9	.	.	TRBJ2-7	TGTGCCAGCAGCTCTCCGCACCGCCCCTACGAGCAGTACTTC	CASSSPHRPYEQYF
TRBV4-1	once	.	TRBJ2-2	TGCGCCAGCAGCCAAGTTGCAGACGGGGAGCTGTTTTTT	CASSQVADGELFF
TRBV9	.	TRBD1	TRBJ2-5	TGTGCCAGCAGCGTAGTAGGGGGCTCAGGAGAGACCCAGTACTTC	CASSVVGGSGETQYF
TRBV27	.	.	TRBJ2-7	TGTGCCAGCAGTTTATCGCCGAGATGGGAGCAGTACTTC	CASSLSPRWEQYF
TRBV4-3	once	.	TRBJ2-7	TGCGCCAGCAGCCAAGATATGGGGCCATACGAGCAGTACTTC	CASSQDMGPYEQYF
TRBV9	.	.	TRBJ1-1	TGTGCCAGCAGCCCCTCAGGCGGGGCTACTGAAGCTTTCTTT	CASSPSGGATEAFF
TRBV7-9	.	.	TRBJ2-5	TGTGCCAGCAGAGAAGGACAGCAAGAGACCCAGTACTTC	CASREGQQETQYF
TRBV9	.	.	TRBJ1-1	TGTGCCAGCAGCGCCGGGGCCCCGGAAGCTTTCTTT	CASSAGAPEAFF
TRBV5-1	.	TRBD1	TRBJ1-5	TGCGCCAGCAGCCCCGGGACAGGGGATGCGGATCAGCCCCAGCATTTT	CASSPGTGDADQPQHF
TRBV7-9	.	TRBD1	TRBJ1-4	TGTGCCAGCAGCGACAGACAGGGGGCTAATGAAAAACTGTTTTTT	CASSDRQGANEKLFF
TRBV6-5	.	.	TRBJ1-1	TGTGCCAGCAGTTACCCTGACACTGAAGCTTTCTTT	CASSYPDTEAFF
TRBV5-6	.	TRBD1	TRBJ2-5	TGTGCCAGCAGCTCCGGGACAGCACAAGAGACCCAGTACTTC	CASSSGTAQETQYF